This T cell receptor (beta chain) appears in the sequencing data of a study of shared clonotypes between healthy human individuals (dated by TCRdb to 2020 to 2021). For the study in its entirety: A couple of women and three men aged 18 to 49 years were included in the cohort. Per donor, three plates each were used for CD4 naive and CD4 memory, two for CD8 naive, and one for CD8 memory. To estimate repertoire size and how much clonotypes are shared between individuals, the study performed deep sequencing of blood TCR repertoires from roughly five healthy adults. To increase sequencing depth and limit assay-specific biases, different laboratories used diverse techniques to prepare libraries and sequence TCR repertoires. Leukapheresis yielded between about 0.9 and 9.5 billion PBMCs per donor. The paper's findings and limits, for the study overall: Pairwise subsampling led to the expectation that sequencing depth would affect the degree of clonotype sharing among donors. Compared with non-shared clonotypes, clonotypes shared by all four sorted-subset donors had higher generation probabilities. Approximately 5% of naive CD4, 3% to 3.5% of naive CD8, about 2.1% of memory CD4, and approximately 0.39% of memory CD8 clonotypes were shared across several donors. Sampling was restricted to blood, and TCR repertoires in tissues likely differ from the TCR repertoires found in blood. Because the study included only a small number of donors, the genetic and exposure-history diversity represented was limited. Even with the large sequencing depth, rarefaction of the sorted-subset datasets indicated that sequencing was incomplete. Naive subsets generally had larger estimated clonotype richness than memory subsets.

Healthy HIV-negative adults with no recently reported acute infections or vaccinations were included as donors. Every donor was a Caucasian adult living in Nashville, Tennessee, USA. CD8 memory samples were composed of magnetically selected CD45RO+ cells combined with CCR7-negative CD45RA+ effector memory (TemRA) cells. Blood was collected by leukapheresis, and PBMCs were isolated by Ficoll-Histopaque density gradient centrifugation and then cryopreserved in liquid nitrogen vapor phase. Purity and quantity of every magnetically sorted T cell population were checked by analytical flow cytometry. From each sorted fraction, genomic DNA was isolated and quantified by UV absorbance on a Nanodrop 2000c. TCR CDR3 regions were amplified from genomic DNA by multiplex PCR using the deep immunoSEQ assay. Extracted genomic DNA from each cell subset was distributed evenly across all wells of several immunoSEQ 96-well plates, and each plate was treated as a replicate. For sorted subsets, roughly 200 ng genomic DNA, equal to about 30,000 T cell genomes, was loaded into each replicate PCR. Purified libraries were measured with a Qubit 3.0 fluorometer, size-checked on a Bioanalyzer 2100, and measured again with the KAPA Library Quantification kit. A separate single-read 150-cycle Illumina NextSeq 550 flow cell was used to sequence each immunoSEQ 96-well plate. Per the source publication's procedure: The immunoSEQ output contained only junctional sequences without quality scores, so filtering could not match that applied to full-length reads. To assign V/J genes and CDR3, sequences were annotated using PyIR, a Python wrapper for IgBLAST v1.9, with IMGT germline references. Any read was removed if the V/J assignment was weak (E-value above 1e-6), the CDR3 was missing, or the read contained stop codons, out-of-frame junctions, or ambiguous translated residues. V3J clonotypes were defined as sequences sharing the same inferred V gene, J gene, and CDR3 amino acid sequence. Percentage overlap between repertoires was computed as shared unique clonotypes divided by the size of the smaller repertoire. RTK rarefaction, the Chao1 estimator, and Recon v2.1 estimates of unobserved clonotypes were used to assess repertoire richness. OLGA was used to compute generation probabilities for all TCRbeta clonotypes that the gDNA method yielded from a few donors. TCRdb obtained this table from immuneACCESS and retained in-frame rearrangements with V and J assigned. These tables miss some clones; where compared with another copy, unresolved V genes account for less than half of the shortfall, and the remainder is unexplained. For V, J and clone size, that table is used; D and trimming come from the DNA. The sample table records approximately 88,000 clones; almost 70% of these occur just once. The ten largest clones add up to 50% of the sample.

A single count supports this clone. The specificity of this receptor is unknown. The input lacks base qualities; no much larger clone sits a single base away. V gives up 1 base and J gives up 2 bases, and the segment between their germline ends measures 11 bases. Measured from the cysteine to the phenylalanine, the CDR3 is 15 residues long. Only CDR3 DNA is held: 45 bases, read in frame from base 1. As encoded in the germline V gene (reference sequence), CDR1 is SEHNR while CDR2 is FQNEAQ. This chain joins TRBV7-9 to TRBJ1-1, with the D gene too uncertain to name. Sequenced material: memory CD8+ T cells sorted from blood. Reading the label with the study, this specimen's cell subset or site is: CD45RO+ cells pooled with CCR7-negative TemRA cells. The sequence was obtained from a man aged 25 to 40 in good health. The nucleotide sequence is TGTGCCAGCAGCTTAGATCTCCTAGTAAACACTGAAGCTTTCTTT. The encoded protein is CASSLDLLVNTEAFF.